The 15 T cell receptor beta chains below were found in one sample sequenced in a study of OX40 agonist ivuxolimab in advanced cancers. Measured with immunoSEQ multiplex PCR; TCRdb has only the in-frame clones, and not every one. The table lists about 60,000 clones, about 85% of them singletons. The specimen comprised CD4+ or CD8+ T cells sorted from blood, sampled in a trial of the OX40 agonist ivuxolimab. Receptor source: an adult with an advanced solid tumor such as melanoma, head and neck, liver or kidney cancer.

The chain joins TRBV4-1 to TRBJ1-2; perhaps TRBD1 as D (5 bases). V was trimmed by 0 bases and J by 4 bases, leaving 9 bases between them. Germline V lookup: CDR1 MGHRA, CDR2 YSYEKL. This CDR3 contains 14 residues. The CDR3 is CASSQDGGRYGYTF. The CDR3 coding sequence is TGCGCCAGCAGCCAAGACGGGGGTCGCTATGGCTACACCTTC.

This clone turned up a few times. The chain joins TRBV4-1 to TRBJ2-1, with 8 bases fitting TRBD2. V was pared by 3 bases and J by 1 base, with 5 bases of the junction left unmatched. The CDR3 consists of 16 residues. Germline V lookup: CDR1 MGHRA, CDR2 YSYEKL. The CDR3 DNA sequence: TGCGCCAGCAGCCACCAGAGCGGGAGTTCCTACAATGAGCAGTTCTTC. It encodes CASSHQSGSSYNEQFF.

The chain couples TRBV28 to TRBJ1-2; TRBD1 matches 8 bases. There are 14 residues in the CDR3. Looked up from germline, CDR1 is MDHEN and CDR2 is SYDVKM. The V gene end was trimmed by 6 bases and the J gene end by 2 bases; junction bases not matched to a gene: 5. The CDR3 loop reads CASSRTGTNYGYTF. For the CDR3, the DNA is TGTGCCAGCAGCCGGACAGGGACCAACTATGGCTACACCTTC.

A single count supports this clone. The genes are TRBV7-3 and TRBJ2-1, with D possibly being TRBD1 or TRBD2 (6 bases each). From germline, CDR1 is SGHTA and CDR2 FQGTGA. V shed 4 bases and J shed 10 bases, with 14 bases lying between them. The CDR3 covers 13 residues. CDR3 DNA: TGTGCCAGCAGCTCCGCCGGAGGGGGAGAGCAGTTCTTC. It specifies CASSSAGGGEQFF.

This sequence joins TRBV7-6 and TRBJ2-7; TRBD2 is a possible D gene (5 bases). The CDR3 length is 12 residues. V gave up 5 bases and J gave up 4 bases, with 9 bases separating them. Germline-derived CDR1 and CDR2 are SGHVS and FNYEAQ. The CDR3 spells CASSELGYEQYF. Written as DNA, the CDR3 is TGTGCCAGCAGCGAACTAGGGTACGAGCAGTACTTC.

The CDR3 region is CASSDPGRGNSPLHF. The CDR3, as DNA: TGTGCCAGCAGTGACCCCGGGAGAGGAAATTCACCCCTCCACTTT. This chain connects TRBV6-1 to TRBJ1-6; D unclear. CDR1 MNHNS and CDR2 SASEGT come from the germline V gene. This CDR3 has 15 amino acids. Trimming stripped 3 bases from V and 7 bases from J, with 13 bases between.

This sequence joins TRBV14 and TRBJ2-7, with unresolved D. V was shortened by 0 bases and J by 3 bases, with 3 bases between the two germline ends. The CDR3 sequence is 12 residues long. CDR1 and CDR2 (germline): SGHDN, FVKESK. In nucleotides, the CDR3 is TGTGCCAGCAGCCAAGACCGCTACGAGCAGTACTTC. As protein: CASSQDRYEQYF.

The chain has TRBV28 and TRBJ2-7; D is unresolved. The ends were cut back, 3 bases at V and 7 bases at J, with 16 bases in the middle. Germline CDR1 MDHEN, CDR2 SYDVKM. The CDR3 loop spans 14 amino acids. The CDR3 DNA follows: TGTGCCAGCAGTTTCTCCCGGGCCGTGGGGGAGCAGTACTTC. Translation gives CASSFSRAVGEQYF.

The chain couples TRBV7-8 to TRBJ2-5; the D is unclear. The germline V gene encodes CDR1 SGHVS and CDR2 FQNEAQ. V was trimmed by 3 bases and J by 0 bases, leaving 2 bases between them. The CDR3 extends over 12 amino acids. DNA of the CDR3: TGTGCCAGCAGCTTGTACCAAGAGACCCAGTACTTC. As protein: CASSLYQETQYF.

In nucleotides, the CDR3 is TGTGCCAGCAGCCAAGGGCAGGGGGACCGCAATGAGCAGTTCTTC. Its translation: CASSQGQGDRNEQFF. The chain couples TRBV4-2 to TRBJ2-1; 7 bases are a match to TRBD1. The V gene's germline CDR1 is LGHNA and CDR2 YNFKEQ. J gave up 6 bases and V 1 base, and 6 bases lay outside the gene matches. The CDR3 is 15 residues long.

The chain links TRBV4-1 to TRBJ1-5; possibly TRBD1 for D (5 bases). Trimming removed 0 bases at V and 0 bases at J, with 9 bases between. Per germline, CDR1 MGHRA and CDR2 YSYEKL. This CDR3 has 16 amino acids. The CDR3 protein is CASSQDQGYSNQPQHF. CDR3 in DNA: TGCGCCAGCAGCCAAGATCAGGGCTATAGCAATCAGCCCCAGCATTTT.

This chain connects TRBV13 to TRBJ1-1; D is unclear. The germline V gene encodes CDR1 PRHDT and CDR2 FYEKMQ (reference sequence). Trimming stripped 2 bases from V and 5 bases from J, with 3 bases between. The CDR3 extends over 11 amino acids. The CDR3 reads CASSLPTEAFF. CDR3 coding DNA: TGTGCCAGCAGCTTACCGACTGAAGCTTTCTTT.

This rearrangement joins TRBV9 to TRBJ2-3, with D perhaps being TRBD1 or TRBD2 (5 bases each). CDR3 length: 15 residues. V was shortened by 5 bases and J by 0 bases, with 13 bases between the two germline ends. Per germline, CDR1 SGDLS and CDR2 YYNGEE. CDR3: CASSRGSESTDTQYF. CDR3 in DNA: TGTGCCAGCAGTAGGGGTAGCGAGAGCACAGATACGCAGTATTTT.

V gene TRBV9 combines with J gene TRBJ1-1, with unresolved D. V was clipped by 2 bases and J by 1 base, with 12 bases between them. The CDR3 has 15 residues. CDR1 is SGDLS, CDR2 YYNGEE, per germline. The CDR3 protein is CASSVAGRQNTEAFF. The DNA of the CDR3 is TGTGCCAGCAGCGTCGCCGGCAGGCAGAACACTGAAGCTTTCTTT.

This chain connects TRBV29-1 to TRBJ2-1, with D maybe TRBD1 (5 bases). The V gene lost 4 bases and the J gene lost 3 bases, with 10 bases spanning the gap. CDR3 length equals 13 residues. The germline gives CDR1 SQVTM, CDR2 ANQGSEA. CDR3 DNA: TGCAGCGTTGTTCGGACAAACTACAATGAGCAGTTCTTC. Translating gives CSVVRTNYNEQFF.